What follows are 16 T cell receptor beta chains derived from one specimen sequenced in a study of T-cell memory formation after mild COVID-19. One entry per CDR3 protein, called by TCRdb with MiXCR from the 5' RACE reads. The sample lists a few hundred thousand distinct CDR3 sequences, roughly an eighth occurring once. The sample taken for sequencing was PBMCs or a T cell subset sorted from them (not recorded which). The receptors stem from a man in his late teens or twenties who had mild COVID-19 (a few samples of this study predate the infection). Cell type and time point are not known.

In DNA, the CDR3 is TGTGCCAGCAGCGCTCGGACTAGCGGGGGCCCTTACAATGAGCAGTTCTTC. Protein product: CASSARTSGGPYNEQFF. V gene TRBV9 combines with J gene TRBJ2-1, with TRBD2 identical over 13 bases. V was clipped by 3 bases and J by 4 bases; unmatched bases: 7. CDR3 length: 17 residues. Germline V CDR1 and CDR2: SGDLS, YYNGEE. The whole variable domain, filled in from reference TRBV9 and TRBJ2-1, reads DSGVTQTPKHLITATGQRVTLRCSPRSGDLSVYWYQQSLDQGLQFLIQYYNGEERAKGNILERFSAQQFPDLHSELNLSSLELGDSALYFCASSARTSGGPYNEQFFGPGTRLTVL.

V is TRBV20-1 and J is TRBJ2-3; D might be TRBD2 (5 bases). V was pared by 2 bases and J by 1 base, with 13 bases between. This CDR3 comprises 15 residues. The germline gives CDR1 DFQATT, CDR2 SNEGSKA (reference sequence). CDR3 DNA sequence: TGCAGTGCTAGAAAGGAGCTAGCCGGCACAGATACGCAGTATTTT. This translates into CSARKELAGTDTQYF.

This clonotype occurred a few times. The V call is TRBV4-1, the J call TRBJ2-5, with TRBD2 as a possible D gene (6 bases). From germline, CDR1 is MGHRA and CDR2 YSYEKL. Between the trimmed V and J ends, which lost 4 bases and 7 bases, there was a span of 22 bases. The CDR3 has 16 residues. The CDR3 spells CASSLVGGGFVATQYF. Here the CDR3 DNA reads TGCGCCAGCAGCCTCGTCGGCGGAGGGTTTGTAGCGACCCAGTACTTC.

J is TRBJ2-1 and V is TRBV5-1; 11 bases match TRBD2. Germline CDR1 and CDR2: SGHRS and YFSETQ. V was pared by 4 bases and J by 9 bases, with 3 bases of the junction left unmatched. This CDR3 is 13 amino acids long. The CDR3 region is CASSTSGGLEQFF. CDR3 nucleotides: TGCGCCAGCAGCACTAGCGGGGGTCTTGAGCAGTTCTTC. The full variable domain, with the rest looked up from reference TRBV5-1 and TRBJ2-1, is KAGVTQTPRYLIKTRGQQVTLSCSPISGHRSVSWYQQTPGQGLQFLFEYFSETQRNKGNFPGRFSGRQFSNSRSEMNVSTLELGDSALYLCASSTSGGLEQFFGPGTRLTVL.

The table lists this clonotype with many counts. The rearrangement links TRBV28 to TRBJ2-7, with D maybe TRBD1 (6 bases). The CDR3 sequence is 16 residues long. The germline CDR1 and CDR2 sequences are MDHEN and SYDVKM. V lost 4 bases to trimming and J lost 2 bases, with 18 bases between them. Here the CDR3 reads CASSSTRQERAYEQYF. The DNA of the CDR3 is TGTGCCAGCAGTTCCACCCGACAGGAAAGGGCCTACGAGCAGTACTTC.

The CDR3 DNA is TGTGCCAGCTCCAGAGATAGACAGAAACAAGAAGCTTTCTTT. Protein product: CASSRDRQKQEAFF. The J gene is TRBJ1-1, the V gene TRBV18, with D possibly being TRBD1 (5 bases). Germline V gene data show CDR1 as KGHSH and CDR2 as LQKENI. The V and J ends lost 6 bases and 8 bases respectively, with 19 bases between them. CDR3 length: 14 residues. Drawing the rest from reference TRBV18 and TRBJ1-1, the complete variable domain is NAGVMQNPRHLVRRRGQEARLRCSPMKGHSHVYWYRQLPEEGLKFMVYLQKENIIDESGMPKERFSAEFPKEGPSILRIQQVVRGDSAAYFCASSRDRQKQEAFFGQGTRLTVV.

This clonotype was counted between two and nine times. The J gene is TRBJ2-7, the V gene TRBV2; no definite D call. Germline values: CDR1 SNHLY, CDR2 FYNNEI. The germline V and J ends were trimmed by 2 bases and 6 bases, with 14 bases remaining between them. The CDR3 is 14 residues long. CDR3 loop: CASSETALTGEQYV. The CDR3 DNA sequence: TGTGCCAGCAGTGAAACTGCACTAACGGGCGAGCAGTACGTC.

The count of this clonotype is one. The chain uses TRBV7-9 and TRBJ2-2, with D possibly TRBD1 on 5 matching bases. The V and J ends lost 7 bases and 4 bases respectively, with 13 bases between them. Germline assignment: CDR1 SEHNR and CDR2 FQNEAQ (reference sequence). The CDR3 is 14 amino acids. DNA of the CDR3: TGTGCCAGCACAGCAGGGTTTGTCACCGGGGAGCTGTTTTTT. Translation gives CASTAGFVTGELFF.

This clonotype has a handful of counts. The rearrangement links TRBV7-9 to TRBJ2-3; 8 nucleotides agree with TRBD1. From germline, CDR1 is SEHNR and CDR2 FQNEAQ (reference sequence). J gave up 4 bases and V 5 bases, and 5 bases lay outside the gene matches. The CDR3 covers 14 residues. The CDR3 sequence: CASSGGQGADTQYF. The DNA for the CDR3 is TGTGCCAGCAGCGGAGGACAGGGAGCAGATACGCAGTATTTT.

This clonotype was found many times. The chain's CDR3 is CASSYPILAGGTDEQFF. In nucleotides, the CDR3 is TGTGCCAGCAGTTACCCCATACTAGCGGGGGGGACAGATGAGCAGTTCTTC. The chain links TRBV6-2 or TRBV6-3 to TRBJ2-1; 13 positions match TRBD2. The CDR3 has 17 residues. Germline trimming cut 2 bases from V and 8 bases from J; bases unmatched to any gene: 9. The germline V gene encodes CDR1 MNHEY and CDR2 SVGEGT.

In its sample, this clonotype was seen many times. CDR3 nucleotide sequence: TGTGCCAGCTCACCCCCCGGGCTAGCGAGTTACGAGCAGTACTTC. The encoded protein is CASSPPGLASYEQYF. V and J are TRBV18 and TRBJ2-7; D possibly corresponds to TRBD2 (6 bases). The length of the CDR3 is 15 residues. CDR1 and CDR2 from the germline V gene are KGHSH and LQKENI. Trimming stripped 3 bases from V and 4 bases from J, with 16 bases between.

This clonotype has a handful of counts. The gene calls are TRBV4-2 and TRBJ1-2; possibly TRBD1 for D (5 bases). Germline V gene sequence: CDR1 LGHNA, CDR2 YNFKEQ. The CDR3 runs to 16 residues. Trimming stripped 0 bases from V and 7 bases from J, with 18 bases between. The CDR3 sequence is CASSQDIAGGLPGYTF. In DNA, the CDR3 is TGTGCCAGCAGCCAAGATATCGCGGGGGGACTTCCTGGCTACACCTTC.

This clonotype was observed a few times. V and J are TRBV7-9 and TRBJ2-7, with a tentative D call TRBD2 (6 bases). This CDR3 has 13 amino acids. CDR1 is SEHNR, CDR2 FQNEAQ, per germline (reference sequence). V gave up 7 bases and J gave up 5 bases, with 15 bases separating them. CDR3 sequence (DNA): TGTGCCAGCACCGGCCCCCCGGGGGACGAGCAGTACTTC. Translation gives CASTGPPGDEQYF.

This clonotype was recorded at least ten times. The junction departs from the called germline gene at one end, perhaps through a read error. The V gene is TRBV12-3 or TRBV12-4, the J gene TRBJ1-2; D uncertain. The CDR3 has 13 residues. CDR3 protein: CASSLVSNYGYTF. DNA for the CDR3: TGTGCCAGCAGCTTAGTTTCTAACTATGGCTACACCTTC.

The sample holds a few counts of this clonotype. This chain joins TRBV5-1 and TRBJ2-3; no clear D gene. Looked up from germline, CDR1 is SGHRS and CDR2 is YFSETQ. CDR3 length equals 14 residues. The V end lost 0 bases, the J end lost 2 bases, and 7 bases lay between the germline ends. The CDR3 loop reads CASSLAADTDTQYF. The CDR3 DNA reads TGCGCCAGCAGCTTGGCCGCGGACACAGATACGCAGTATTTT.

This chain connects TRBV29-1 to TRBJ1-1; D gene ambiguous. The CDR3 has 13 residues. With 4 bases removed from V and 1 base from J, the gap between germline ends came to 10 bases. Germline CDR1 and CDR2: SQVTM and ANQGSEA. CDR3 sequence: CSVVQPRNTEAFF. CDR3 sequence (DNA): TGCAGCGTTGTACAGCCGAGGAACACTGAAGCTTTCTTT.